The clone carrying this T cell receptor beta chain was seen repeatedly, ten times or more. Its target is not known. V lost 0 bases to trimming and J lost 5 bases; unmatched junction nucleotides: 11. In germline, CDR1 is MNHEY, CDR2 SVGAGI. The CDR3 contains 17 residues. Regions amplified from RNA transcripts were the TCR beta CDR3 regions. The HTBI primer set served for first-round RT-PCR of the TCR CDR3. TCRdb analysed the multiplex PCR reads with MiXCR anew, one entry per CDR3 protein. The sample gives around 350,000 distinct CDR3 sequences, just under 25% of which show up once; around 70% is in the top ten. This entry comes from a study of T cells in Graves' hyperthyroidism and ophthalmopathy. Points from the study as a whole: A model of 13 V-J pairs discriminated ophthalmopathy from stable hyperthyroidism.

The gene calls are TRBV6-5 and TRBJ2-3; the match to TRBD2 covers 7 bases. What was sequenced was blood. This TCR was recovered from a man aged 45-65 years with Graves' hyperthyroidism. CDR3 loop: CASSYSIPGLDGDTQYF. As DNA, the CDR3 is TGTGCCAGCAGTTACTCCATCCCTGGACTAGATGGAGATACGCAGTATTTT.